The rows below give T cell receptor beta chains drawn from one sample of a study of blood T cells in healthy people across ages. TCRdb independently ran MiXCR on the 5' RACE reads; one entry per CDR3 protein. The data show just under 750,000 distinct CDR3 sequences, approximately 22% seen once. Sequencing was performed on blood. These receptors all stem from a man aged 65 to 85 in good health. Both conserved end residues are part of each CDR3. Each record gives: J gene, clone size, V gene, CDR3 length, D gene, CDR3 protein, CDR3 DNA. A D gene is named only where the DNA matches it firmly. Rows give clone size only sometimes, using once, few, many, or a class for an expanded clone.

j_call: TRBJ1-1
clone_size: .
v_call: TRBV18
cdr3_length: 16
d_call: TRBD1
cdr3_aa: CASSPGQGAGSTEAFF
cdr3_nt: TGTGCCAGCTCCCCAGGACAGGGGGCGGGAAGCACTGAAGCTTTCTTT

j_call: TRBJ2-1
clone_size: .
v_call: TRBV7-6
cdr3_length: 13
d_call: TRBD1
cdr3_aa: CASSFRQGNEQFF
cdr3_nt: TGTGCCAGCAGTTTCCGACAGGGCAATGAGCAGTTCTTC

j_call: TRBJ2-7
clone_size: few
v_call: TRBV20-1
cdr3_length: 13
d_call: .
cdr3_aa: CSARQGRPYEQYF
cdr3_nt: TGCAGTGCTAGACAAGGACGGCCCTACGAGCAGTACTTC

j_call: TRBJ2-3
clone_size: few
v_call: TRBV20-1
cdr3_length: 11
d_call: .
cdr3_aa: CSAKGDNTQYF
cdr3_nt: TGCAGTGCTAAGGGGGATAATACGCAGTATTTT

j_call: TRBJ2-5
clone_size: .
v_call: TRBV7-2
cdr3_length: 15
d_call: .
cdr3_aa: CASSLYPMIKETQYF
cdr3_nt: TGTGCCAGCAGCTTATACCCTATGATCAAGGAGACCCAGTACTTC

j_call: TRBJ1-5
clone_size: few
v_call: TRBV20-1
cdr3_length: 14
d_call: TRBD1
cdr3_aa: CSATGTGSDQPQHF
cdr3_nt: TGCAGTGCAACCGGGACAGGGTCCGATCAGCCCCAGCATTTT

j_call: TRBJ1-4
clone_size: .
v_call: TRBV10-2
cdr3_length: 13
d_call: .
cdr3_aa: CASSDDTGEKLFF
cdr3_nt: TGCGCCAGCAGTGATGACACTGGGGAAAAACTGTTTTTT

j_call: TRBJ2-7
clone_size: .
v_call: TRBV28
cdr3_length: 15
d_call: TRBD1
cdr3_aa: CASRPNGQGGYEQYF
cdr3_nt: TGTGCCAGCAGACCAAACGGACAGGGGGGATACGAGCAGTACTTC

j_call: TRBJ1-5
clone_size: once
v_call: TRBV5-1
cdr3_length: 15
d_call: TRBD1
cdr3_aa: CASTWGTGPNQPQHF
cdr3_nt: TGCGCCAGCACCTGGGGGACAGGACCCAATCAGCCCCAGCATTTT

j_call: TRBJ1-2
clone_size: .
v_call: TRBV29-1
cdr3_length: 14
d_call: TRBD1
cdr3_aa: CSVEEGQGVGGYTF
cdr3_nt: TGCAGCGTTGAAGAAGGACAGGGAGTCGGTGGCTACACCTTC

j_call: TRBJ2-1
clone_size: .
v_call: TRBV12-3/TRBV12-4
cdr3_length: 13
d_call: .
cdr3_aa: CASRVAVGNEQFF
cdr3_nt: TGTGCCAGCAGAGTAGCGGTAGGCAATGAGCAGTTCTTC

j_call: TRBJ1-1
clone_size: .
v_call: TRBV5-1
cdr3_length: 14
d_call: .
cdr3_aa: CASSSRQLNTEAFF
cdr3_nt: TGCGCCAGCAGCTCCAGACAGTTGAACACTGAAGCTTTCTTT

j_call: TRBJ2-7
clone_size: .
v_call: TRBV27
cdr3_length: 13
d_call: .
cdr3_aa: CASSNQGNYEQYF
cdr3_nt: TGTGCCAGCAGTAACCAGGGAAACTACGAGCAGTACTTC

j_call: TRBJ1-5
clone_size: few
v_call: TRBV12-3/TRBV12-4
cdr3_length: 16
d_call: TRBD1
cdr3_aa: CASSLSGGLRNQPQHF
cdr3_nt: TGTGCCAGCAGTTTATCAGGGGGTCTGAGGAATCAGCCCCAGCATTTT